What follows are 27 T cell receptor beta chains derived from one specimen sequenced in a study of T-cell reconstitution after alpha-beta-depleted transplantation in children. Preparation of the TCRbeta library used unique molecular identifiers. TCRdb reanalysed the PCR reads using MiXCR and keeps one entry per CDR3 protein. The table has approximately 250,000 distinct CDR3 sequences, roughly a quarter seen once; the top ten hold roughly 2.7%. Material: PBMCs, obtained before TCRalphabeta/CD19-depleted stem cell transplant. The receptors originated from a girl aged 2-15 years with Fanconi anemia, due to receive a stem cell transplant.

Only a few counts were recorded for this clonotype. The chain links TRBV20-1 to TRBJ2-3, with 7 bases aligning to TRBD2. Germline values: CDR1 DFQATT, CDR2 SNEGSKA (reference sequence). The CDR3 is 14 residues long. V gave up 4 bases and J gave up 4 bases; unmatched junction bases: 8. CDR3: CSAKDRLAADTQYF. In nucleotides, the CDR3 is TGCAGTGCTAAAGACCGACTAGCCGCAGATACGCAGTATTTT.

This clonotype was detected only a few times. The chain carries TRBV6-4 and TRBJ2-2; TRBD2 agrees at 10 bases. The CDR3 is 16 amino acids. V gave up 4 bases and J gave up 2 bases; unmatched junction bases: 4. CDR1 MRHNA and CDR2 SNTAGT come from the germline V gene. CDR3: CASSGTSGANTGELFF. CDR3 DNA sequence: TGTGCCAGCAGTGGAACTAGCGGGGCCAACACCGGGGAGCTGTTTTTT.

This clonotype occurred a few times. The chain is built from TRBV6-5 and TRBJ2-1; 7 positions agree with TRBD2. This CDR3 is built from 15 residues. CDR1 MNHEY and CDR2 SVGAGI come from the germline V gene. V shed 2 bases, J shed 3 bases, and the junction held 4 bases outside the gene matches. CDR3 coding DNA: TGTGCCAGCAGTTACCCGGGAGGAGTCTACAATGAGCAGTTCTTC. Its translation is CASSYPGGVYNEQFF.

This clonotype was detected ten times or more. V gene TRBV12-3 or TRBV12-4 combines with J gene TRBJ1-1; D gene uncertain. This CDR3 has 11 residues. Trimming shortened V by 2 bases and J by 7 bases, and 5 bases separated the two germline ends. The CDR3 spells CASSLRSEAFF. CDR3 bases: TGTGCCAGCAGTTTAAGGAGTGAAGCTTTCTTT.

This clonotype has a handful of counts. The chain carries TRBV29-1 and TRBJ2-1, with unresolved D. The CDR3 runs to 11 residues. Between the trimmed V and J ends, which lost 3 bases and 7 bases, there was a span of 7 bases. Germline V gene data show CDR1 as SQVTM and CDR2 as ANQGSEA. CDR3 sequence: CSVDRANEQFF. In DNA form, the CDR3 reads TGCAGCGTTGATCGGGCTAATGAGCAGTTCTTC.

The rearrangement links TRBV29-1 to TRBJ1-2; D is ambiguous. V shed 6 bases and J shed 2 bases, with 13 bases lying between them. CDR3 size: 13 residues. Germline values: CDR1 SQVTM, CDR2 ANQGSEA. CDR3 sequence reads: CSVGLGENYGYTF. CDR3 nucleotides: TGCAGCGTCGGACTAGGAGAGAACTATGGCTACACCTTC.

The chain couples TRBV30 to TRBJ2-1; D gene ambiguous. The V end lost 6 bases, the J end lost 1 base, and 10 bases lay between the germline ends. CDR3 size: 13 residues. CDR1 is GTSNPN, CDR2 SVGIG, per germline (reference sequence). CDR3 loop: CACQVISYNEQFF. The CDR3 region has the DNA TGTGCCTGCCAGGTTATATCCTACAATGAGCAGTTCTTC.

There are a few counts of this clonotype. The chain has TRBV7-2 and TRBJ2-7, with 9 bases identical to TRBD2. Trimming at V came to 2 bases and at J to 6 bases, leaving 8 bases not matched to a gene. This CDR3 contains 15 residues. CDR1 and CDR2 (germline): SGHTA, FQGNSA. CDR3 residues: CASSLTRGGLGEQYF. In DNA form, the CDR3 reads TGTGCCAGCAGCTTAACGCGGGGGGGGCTCGGCGAGCAGTACTTC.

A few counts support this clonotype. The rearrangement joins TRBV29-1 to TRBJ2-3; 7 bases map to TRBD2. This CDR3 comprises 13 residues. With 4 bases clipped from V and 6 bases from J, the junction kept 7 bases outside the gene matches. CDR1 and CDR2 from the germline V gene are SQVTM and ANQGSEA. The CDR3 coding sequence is TGCAGCGTTGGCGTGGGGGGGGAGGATACGCAGTATTTT. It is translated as CSVGVGGEDTQYF.

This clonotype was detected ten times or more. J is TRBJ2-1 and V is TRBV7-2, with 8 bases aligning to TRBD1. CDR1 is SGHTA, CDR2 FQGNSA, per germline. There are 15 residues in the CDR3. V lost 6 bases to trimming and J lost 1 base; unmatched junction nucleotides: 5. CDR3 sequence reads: CASRGDRGSYNEQFF. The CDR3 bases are TGTGCCAGCAGAGGCGACAGGGGATCCTACAATGAGCAGTTCTTC.

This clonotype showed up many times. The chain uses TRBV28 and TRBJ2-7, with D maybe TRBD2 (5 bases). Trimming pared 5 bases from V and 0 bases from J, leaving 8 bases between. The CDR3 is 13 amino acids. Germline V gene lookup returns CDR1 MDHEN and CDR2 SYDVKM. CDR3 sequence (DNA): TGTGCCAGCAGTAAACGGGACTCCTACGAGCAGTACTTC. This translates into CASSKRDSYEQYF.

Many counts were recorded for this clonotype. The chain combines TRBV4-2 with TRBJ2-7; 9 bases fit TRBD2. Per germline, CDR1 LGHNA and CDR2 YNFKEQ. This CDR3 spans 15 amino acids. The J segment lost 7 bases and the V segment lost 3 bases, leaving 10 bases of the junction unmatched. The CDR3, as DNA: TGTGCCAGCAGCCAGCCGGGACTAGCAGGTCGGGAGCAGTACTTC. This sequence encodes CASSQPGLAGREQYF.

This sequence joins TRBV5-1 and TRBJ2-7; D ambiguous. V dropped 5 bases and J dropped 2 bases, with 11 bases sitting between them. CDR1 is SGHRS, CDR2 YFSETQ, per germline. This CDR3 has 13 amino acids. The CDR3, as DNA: TGCGCCAGCAGTTCAGGACCGACCTACGAGCAGTACTTC. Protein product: CASSSGPTYEQYF.

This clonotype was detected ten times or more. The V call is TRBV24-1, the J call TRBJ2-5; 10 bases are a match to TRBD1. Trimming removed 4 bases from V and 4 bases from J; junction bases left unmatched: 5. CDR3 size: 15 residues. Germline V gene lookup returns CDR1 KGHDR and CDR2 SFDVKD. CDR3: CATSDKTGGRETQYF. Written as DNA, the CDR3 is TGTGCCACCAGTGACAAGACAGGGGGCAGAGAGACCCAGTACTTC.

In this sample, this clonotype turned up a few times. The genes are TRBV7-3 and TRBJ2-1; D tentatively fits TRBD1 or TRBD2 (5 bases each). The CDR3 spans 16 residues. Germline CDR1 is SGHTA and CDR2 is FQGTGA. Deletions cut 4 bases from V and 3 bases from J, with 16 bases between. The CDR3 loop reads CASSSIPGRSYNEQFF. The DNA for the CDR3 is TGTGCCAGCAGCTCCATACCGGGACGAAGCTACAATGAGCAGTTCTTC.

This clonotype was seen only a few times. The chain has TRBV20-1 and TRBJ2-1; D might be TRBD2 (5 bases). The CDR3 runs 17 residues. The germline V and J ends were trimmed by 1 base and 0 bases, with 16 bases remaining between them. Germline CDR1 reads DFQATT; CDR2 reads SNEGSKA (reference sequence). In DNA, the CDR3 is TGCAGTGCTAGAGCCATCATGGCGGGCATCTCCTACAATGAGCAGTTCTTC. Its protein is CSARAIMAGISYNEQFF.

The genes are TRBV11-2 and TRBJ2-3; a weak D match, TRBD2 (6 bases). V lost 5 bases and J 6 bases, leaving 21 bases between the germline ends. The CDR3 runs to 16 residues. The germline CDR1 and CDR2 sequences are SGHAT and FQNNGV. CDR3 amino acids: CASSPPPRSGRDTQYF. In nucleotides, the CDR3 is TGTGCCAGCAGCCCCCCTCCCCGTAGCGGAAGGGATACGCAGTATTTT.

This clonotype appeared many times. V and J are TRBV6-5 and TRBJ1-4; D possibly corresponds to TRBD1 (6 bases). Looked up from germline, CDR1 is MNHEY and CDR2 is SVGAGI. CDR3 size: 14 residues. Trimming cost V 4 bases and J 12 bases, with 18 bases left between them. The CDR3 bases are TGTGCCAGCAGTTCGGGGGGCGGTCGTTTGGAACTGTTTTTT. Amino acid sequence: CASSSGGGRLELFF.

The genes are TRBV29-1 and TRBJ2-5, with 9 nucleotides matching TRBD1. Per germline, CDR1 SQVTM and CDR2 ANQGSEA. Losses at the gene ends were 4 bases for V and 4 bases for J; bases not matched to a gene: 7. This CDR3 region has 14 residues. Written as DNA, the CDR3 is TGCAGCGTTGGAGGACAGGGGTTTCGAGAGACCCAGTACTTC. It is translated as CSVGGQGFRETQYF.

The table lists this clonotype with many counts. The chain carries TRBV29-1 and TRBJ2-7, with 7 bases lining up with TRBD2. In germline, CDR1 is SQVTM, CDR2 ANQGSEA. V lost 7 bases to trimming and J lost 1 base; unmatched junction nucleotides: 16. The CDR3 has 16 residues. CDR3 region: CSAAGGSVKFSYEQYF. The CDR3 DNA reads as TGCAGCGCTGCGGGCGGGAGTGTAAAATTTTCCTACGAGCAGTACTTC.

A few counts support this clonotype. CDR3 region: CASRGQGTQYF. The CDR3 nucleotides read TGTGCCAGCAGAGGACAGGGTACCCAGTACTTC. J is TRBJ2-5 and V is TRBV12-3 or TRBV12-4; 8 nucleotides align to TRBD1. The CDR3 is 11 amino acids. V lost 6 bases and J lost 8; bases outside the gene matches: 2.

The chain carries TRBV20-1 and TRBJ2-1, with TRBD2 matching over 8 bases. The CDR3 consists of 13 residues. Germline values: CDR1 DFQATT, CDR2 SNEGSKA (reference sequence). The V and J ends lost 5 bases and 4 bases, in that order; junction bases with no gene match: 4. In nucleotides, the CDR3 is TGCAGTGCTGAACTAGCGGATTACAATGAGCAGTTCTTC. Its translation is CSAELADYNEQFF.

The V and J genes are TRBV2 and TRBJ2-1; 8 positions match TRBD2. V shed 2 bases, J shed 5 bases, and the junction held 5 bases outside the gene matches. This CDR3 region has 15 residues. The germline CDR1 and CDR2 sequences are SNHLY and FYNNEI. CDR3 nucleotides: TGTGCCAGCAGTGAAATAAGCGGGAGAGACAATGAGCAGTTCTTC. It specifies CASSEISGRDNEQFF.

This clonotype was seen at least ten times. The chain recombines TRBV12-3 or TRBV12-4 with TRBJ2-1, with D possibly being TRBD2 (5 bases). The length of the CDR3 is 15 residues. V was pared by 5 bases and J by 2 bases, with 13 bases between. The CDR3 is CASSPILEPYNEQFF. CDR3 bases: TGTGCCAGCAGTCCCATACTAGAGCCCTACAATGAGCAGTTCTTC.

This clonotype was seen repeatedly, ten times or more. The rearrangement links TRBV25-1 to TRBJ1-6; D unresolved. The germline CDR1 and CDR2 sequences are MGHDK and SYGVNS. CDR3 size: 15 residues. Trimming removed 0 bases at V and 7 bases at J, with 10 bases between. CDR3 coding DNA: TGTGCCAGCAGTGAATACGAGGGAGGGAATTCACCCCTCCACTTT. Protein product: CASSEYEGGNSPLHF.

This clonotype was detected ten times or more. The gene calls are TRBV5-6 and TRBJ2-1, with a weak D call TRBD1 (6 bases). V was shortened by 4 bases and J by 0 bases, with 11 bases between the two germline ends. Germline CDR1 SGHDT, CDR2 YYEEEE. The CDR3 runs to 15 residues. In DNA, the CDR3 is TGTGCCAGCAGCCACGACAGGCGCTCCTACAATGAGCAGTTCTTC. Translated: CASSHDRRSYNEQFF.

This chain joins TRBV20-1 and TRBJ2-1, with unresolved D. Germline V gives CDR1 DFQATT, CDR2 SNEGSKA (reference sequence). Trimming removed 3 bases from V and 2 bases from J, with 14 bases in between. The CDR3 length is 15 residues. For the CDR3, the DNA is TGCAGTGCTAGTGGCCTCTTTTACCCCTACAATGAGCAGTTCTTC. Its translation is CSASGLFYPYNEQFF.